Described below is a single TCR beta chain sequence and its context. After removal of 5 bases from V and 8 bases from J, the junction contained 14 bases not matched to a gene. The CDR3 sequence is 16 residues long. CDR1 is SGHAT and CDR2 is FQNNGV in the germline V gene. This specimen comes from a study of blood T cell repertoires in COVID-19. The protocol was immunoSEQ multiplex PCR, while the TCRdb copy is restricted to in-frame clones and leaves out a portion. Found here are about 170,000 clones, about 80% of them singletons; the top ten hold more than 10%. Sequenced input: PBMCs or T cells enriched from blood (not recorded which). The sequence derives from a man aged 45-60 years who had recovered from COVID-19. The chain couples TRBV11-2 to TRBJ1-3, with TRBD1 matching 8 bases. The CDR3 nucleotides are TGTGCCAGCAGCCCAAGCCAGCCAGGGGGCAGCGACACCATATATTTT. Protein product: CASSPSQPGGSDTIYF.